The 28 T cell receptor beta chains listed next were all sequenced from one sample in a study of blood T cell repertoires in COVID-19. Sequencing used immunoSEQ multiplex PCR; TCRdb keeps in-frame clones, though not all of them. The top ten clones hold 2.6% of a sample with hundreds of thousands of clones, more than 90% of them seen once. Sequenced input: PBMCs or T cells enriched from blood (not recorded which). These receptors all come from a man aged 60 to 75 who had recovered from COVID-19.

The gene calls are TRBV12-3 or TRBV12-4 and TRBJ1-2; D is unresolved. This CDR3 is 12 amino acids long. With 4 bases removed from V and 8 bases from J, the gap between germline ends came to 11 bases. The CDR3 sequence: CASSSSRNGYTF. The CDR3 DNA reads TGTGCCAGCAGTTCATCGCGGAACGGCTACACCTTC.

The chain has TRBV19 and TRBJ1-1; tentative D call: TRBD1 (5 bases). CDR3 length: 14 residues. CDR1 is LNHDA, CDR2 SQIVND, per germline (reference sequence). V was trimmed by 5 bases and J by 1 base, leaving 11 bases between them. The CDR3 region has the DNA TGTGCCAGTAGTCCCGCAGGGTGGAACACTGAAGCTTTCTTT. It translates to CASSPAGWNTEAFF.

The chain combines TRBV3-1 (or the pseudogene TRBV3-2) with TRBJ1-1; the D is unclear. Trimming removed 4 bases from V and 1 base from J, with 13 bases in between. CDR3 length: 15 residues. Germline-derived CDR1 and CDR2 are LGHDT and YNNKEL (reference sequence). The CDR3 sequence is CASSPQSFPNTEAFF. The CDR3, as DNA: TGTGCCAGCAGCCCCCAGTCGTTCCCGAACACTGAAGCTTTCTTT.

CDR3 coding DNA: TGTGCCAGCAGCTACAGCGGACGCCTTGGAGAGCAGTTCTTC. Its translation: CASSYSGRLGEQFF. The V and J genes are TRBV11-3 and TRBJ2-1; D is possibly TRBD2 (5 bases). With 4 bases removed from V and 10 bases from J, the gap between germline ends came to 17 bases. Germline V gene lookup returns CDR1 SGHNT and CDR2 YENEEA. CDR3 length: 14 amino acids.

The chain combines TRBV19 with TRBJ1-5; TRBD1 is a possible D gene (6 bases). Trimming shortened V by 9 bases and J by 1 base, and 19 bases separated the two germline ends. The CDR3 sequence is 16 residues long. Germline CDR1 is LNHDA and CDR2 is SQIVND (reference sequence). The CDR3 DNA sequence: TGTGCCAGATCCAACTTTCGGACAGCCAGCAATCAGCCCCAGCATTTT. Its protein product is CARSNFRTASNQPQHF.

The J gene is TRBJ1-2, the V gene TRBV6-5, with D perhaps TRBD1 (6 bases). There are 14 residues in the CDR3. The germline V and J ends were trimmed by 2 bases and 8 bases, with 15 bases remaining between them. Germline CDR1 is MNHEY and CDR2 is SVGAGI. CDR3 region: CASSYLQGNSGYTF. CDR3 DNA sequence: TGTGCCAGCAGTTACCTACAGGGAAACTCAGGCTACACCTTC.

Here the CDR3 reads CASSPGQGGGYTF. The CDR3 DNA follows: TGTGCCAGTTCACCGGGACAAGGGGGTGGCTACACCTTC. The V call is TRBV6-6, the J call TRBJ1-2; possible D gene TRBD1, 6 bases. Trimming removed 9 bases from V and 7 bases from J, with 18 bases in between. Germline V gene lookup returns CDR1 MNHNY and CDR2 SVGAGI (reference sequence). The CDR3 consists of 13 residues.

This clone was seen once. The V call is TRBV12-3 or TRBV12-4, the J call TRBJ2-7; D is unresolved. The CDR3 loop spans 12 amino acids. V lost 4 bases and J 3 bases, leaving 7 bases between the germline ends. The DNA of the CDR3 is TGTGCCAGCAGTTGGGCAAGCTACGAGCAGTACTTC. Translating it yields CASSWASYEQYF.

The V and J genes are TRBV9 and TRBJ2-2; 11 bases line up with TRBD1. This CDR3 spans 15 amino acids. Germline V gene lookup returns CDR1 SGDLS and CDR2 YYNGEE. V gave up 3 bases and J gave up 6 bases; unmatched junction bases: 4. CDR3 region: CASSARTGGPGELFF. The DNA for the CDR3 is TGTGCCAGCAGCGCGAGGACAGGGGGCCCCGGGGAGCTGTTTTTT.

Only one count was recorded for this clone. V usage is TRBV18 and J usage is TRBJ1-4; TRBD1 might be the D (6 bases). Trimming stripped 5 bases from V and 6 bases from J, with 10 bases between. Looked up from germline, CDR1 is KGHSH and CDR2 is LQKENI. This CDR3 is built from 13 residues. In DNA form, the CDR3 reads TGTGCCAGCTCATCAGGGGTGGATGAAAAACTGTTTTTT. Its translation: CASSSGVDEKLFF. The full variable domain, with the rest looked up from reference TRBV18 and TRBJ1-4, is NAGVMQNPRHLVRRRGQEARLRCSPMKGHSHVYWYRQLPEEGLKFMVYLQKENIIDESGMPKERFSAEFPKEGPSILRIQQVVRGDSAAYFCASSSGVDEKLFFGSGTQLSVL.

CDR3 coding DNA: TGTGCCAGCAGCTTAGTTTTCCCCCCAGCGGGAGTGCAGACCCAGTACTTC. It specifies CASSLVFPPAGVQTQYF. This chain joins TRBV11-2 and TRBJ2-5; 8 nucleotides agree with TRBD2. Trimming removed 1 base from V and 6 bases from J; junction bases left unmatched: 13. Germline V CDR1 and CDR2: SGHAT, FQNNGV. The CDR3 loop spans 17 amino acids.

The table lists this clone with a few counts. The chain combines TRBV18 with TRBJ2-1; the match to TRBD2 covers 8 bases. V was clipped by 5 bases and J by 7 bases; unmatched bases: 19. The CDR3 is 18 amino acids. Per the germline V gene, CDR1 is KGHSH and CDR2 is LQKENI. The CDR3 bases are TGTGCCAGCTCAGCCCTAGGGGCTCGGGGGGGATCGAAGAATGAGCAGTTCTTC. Translation gives CASSALGARGGSKNEQFF.

The chain employs TRBV6-5 and TRBJ2-7, with 7 positions matching TRBD1. Germline V gene data show CDR1 as MNHEY and CDR2 as SVGAGI. J was trimmed by 6 bases and V by 0 bases; bases with no gene match: 8. This CDR3 is built from 15 residues. Here the CDR3 DNA reads TGTGCCAGCAGTTACTCGCAGGGGGTAACAGGCGAGCAGTACTTC. This translates into CASSYSQGVTGEQYF.

This clone was recorded only once. This chain connects TRBV11-3 to TRBJ2-2, with 12 bases fitting TRBD2. Germline loops: CDR1 SGHNT, CDR2 YENEEA. CDR3 length equals 15 residues. Trimming removed 5 bases from V and 3 bases from J; junction bases left unmatched: 1. The CDR3 DNA reads as TGTGCCAGCAGCCGGACTAGCGGGGACACCGGGGAGCTGTTTTTT. It is translated as CASSRTSGDTGELFF. The full variable domain, its missing parts supplied by reference TRBV11-3 and TRBJ2-2, is EAGVVQSPRYKIIEKKQPVAFWCNPISGHNTLYWYLQNLGQGPELLIRYENEEAVDDSQLPKDRFSAERLKGVDSTLKIQPAELGDSAVYLCASSRTSGDTGELFFGEGSRLTVL.

The genes are TRBV5-4 and TRBJ1-2, with D maybe TRBD1 (6 bases). The germline V and J ends were trimmed by 3 bases and 5 bases, with 17 bases remaining between them. Germline CDR1 and CDR2: SGHNT and YYREEE (reference sequence). The length of the CDR3 is 15 residues. The chain's CDR3 is CASSSPQGTRYGYTF. For the CDR3, the DNA is TGTGCCAGCAGCTCACCGCAGGGGACCCGATATGGCTACACCTTC.

This chain uses TRBV11-3 with TRBJ2-7; D perhaps matches TRBD2 (5 bases). Germline V CDR1 and CDR2: SGHNT, YENEEA. The V end lost 0 bases, the J end lost 2 bases, and 14 bases lay between the germline ends. The CDR3 is made up of 16 amino acids. CDR3 in DNA: TGTGCCAGCAGCTTAGATCCGCGCGGGTCCCCCTACGAGCAGTACTTC. It codes for CASSLDPRGSPYEQYF.

V is TRBV27 and J is TRBJ2-3, with D maybe TRBD2 (6 bases). The CDR3 extends over 15 amino acids. Germline-derived CDR1 and CDR2 are MNHEY and SMNVEV (reference sequence). V lost 5 bases to trimming and J lost 2 bases, with 14 bases between them. This CDR3 reads CASSRVRDLTDTQYF. In DNA, the CDR3 is TGTGCCAGCAGTAGGGTGCGGGACCTCACAGATACGCAGTATTTT.

The chain joins TRBV6-1 to TRBJ2-2; 8 bases are shared with TRBD2. The CDR3 extends over 15 amino acids. CDR1 is MNHNS and CDR2 is SASEGT in the germline V gene. V lost 3 bases, J lost 6 bases, and 6 bases stayed unmatched. The CDR3 bases are TGTGCCAGCAGTGACGCGGTAGCGGGGCCCGGGGAGCTGTTTTTT. It yields the protein CASSDAVAGPGELFF.

The V gene is TRBV11-3, the J gene TRBJ2-3; D is unresolved. This CDR3 has 16 residues. The germline V and J ends were trimmed by 1 base and 0 bases, with 11 bases remaining between them. CDR1 SGHNT and CDR2 YENEEA come from the germline V gene. CDR3 sequence (DNA): TGTGCCAGCAGCTTAGGAGAGAGCACTAGCACAGATACGCAGTATTTT. Protein sequence: CASSLGESTSTDTQYF.

This chain connects TRBV3-1 (or the pseudogene TRBV3-2) to TRBJ2-1; 12 bases match TRBD2. The CDR3 is 16 residues long. The trim removed 3 bases at V and 8 bases at J, leaving 8 bases unmatched. Germline loops: CDR1 LGHDT, CDR2 YNNKEL (reference sequence). CDR3 in DNA: TGTGCCAGCAGCCAGGCCGGACTAGCGGGAAGGGATGAGCAGTTCTTC. Its protein is CASSQAGLAGRDEQFF.

This rearrangement joins TRBV5-4 to TRBJ1-2, with TRBD1 matching over 9 bases. Per the germline V gene, CDR1 is SGHNT and CDR2 is YYREEE (reference sequence). The CDR3 totals 15 residues. V dropped 6 bases and J dropped 0; count of bases not matched to a gene: 6. The CDR3 coding sequence is TGTGCCAGCAATGACAGGGGGGCCTCTAACTATGGCTACACCTTC. This gives the protein CASNDRGASNYGYTF.

This clone was detected only once. This chain's CDR3 is CATSRELHNEQFF. The CDR3 coding sequence is TGTGCCACCAGCAGAGAACTACACAATGAGCAGTTCTTC. The genes are TRBV15 and TRBJ2-1; no reliable D call. Germline CDR1 reads LNHNV; CDR2 reads YYDKDF (reference sequence). Trimming left V 0 bases short and J 5 bases short, with 5 bases between. The CDR3 loop spans 13 amino acids.

The chain combines TRBV9 with TRBJ2-6; 8 bases align to TRBD1. Looked up from germline, CDR1 is SGDLS and CDR2 is YYNGEE. This CDR3 has 19 residues. The V gene end was trimmed by 4 bases and the J gene end by 1 base; junction bases not matched to a gene: 13. CDR3 region: CASSHRTGFILSGANVLTF. CDR3 in DNA: TGTGCCAGCAGCCACCGGACAGGGTTTATTCTTTCTGGGGCCAACGTCCTGACTTTC.

Turning to this clone: At one end, the junction sequence differs from germline, possibly due to a read error. V usage is TRBV7-7 and J usage is TRBJ2-1, with 13 positions matching TRBD2. The CDR3 length is 15 residues. The germline CDR1 and CDR2 sequences are SSHAT and FNYEAQ (reference sequence). The CDR3, as DNA: TGTGCTAGCAGCTTACTAGCGGGAGGGGGTATGGAGCAGTTCTTC. Protein sequence: CASSLLAGGGMEQFF.

This clone was counted once. The chain couples TRBV11-2 to TRBJ1-4; maybe TRBD1 (5 bases). This CDR3 region has 17 residues. In germline, CDR1 is SGHAT, CDR2 FQNNGV. V was cut by 2 bases and J by 7 bases, with 20 bases left in between. The CDR3 nucleotides read TGTGCCAGCAGCTTAAGGCCCCAGGGTGGTTCAGGTGAAAAACTGTTTTTT. Translating it yields CASSLRPQGGSGEKLFF.

This CDR3 reads CASSSLDRTSTDTQYF. The CDR3 DNA is TGTGCCAGCAGCTCCCTGGACAGGACTAGCACAGATACGCAGTATTTT. This chain uses TRBV7-9 with TRBJ2-3; 7 positions match TRBD1. V gave up 4 bases and J gave up 0 bases; unmatched junction bases: 7. This CDR3 has 16 amino acids. Per the germline V gene, CDR1 is SEHNR and CDR2 is FQNEAQ (reference sequence).

V gene TRBV14 combines with J gene TRBJ2-1; 10 bases line up with TRBD2. The CDR3 covers 17 residues. After removal of 1 base from V and 5 bases from J, the junction contained 8 bases not matched to a gene. Germline V gives CDR1 SGHDN, CDR2 FVKESK. CDR3 residues: CASSQAAGLADHNEQFF. As DNA, the CDR3 is TGTGCCAGCAGCCAAGCGGCCGGACTAGCGGACCACAATGAGCAGTTCTTC.

The rearrangement links TRBV18 to TRBJ1-5, with a possible D match to TRBD1 (5 bases). CDR3 length equals 15 residues. Between the trimmed V and J ends, which lost 4 bases and 0 bases, there was a span of 10 bases. CDR1 KGHSH and CDR2 LQKENI come from the germline V gene. This chain's CDR3 is CASSQDGHSNQPQHF. The CDR3 region has the DNA TGTGCCAGCTCACAGGACGGACATAGCAATCAGCCCCAGCATTTT.